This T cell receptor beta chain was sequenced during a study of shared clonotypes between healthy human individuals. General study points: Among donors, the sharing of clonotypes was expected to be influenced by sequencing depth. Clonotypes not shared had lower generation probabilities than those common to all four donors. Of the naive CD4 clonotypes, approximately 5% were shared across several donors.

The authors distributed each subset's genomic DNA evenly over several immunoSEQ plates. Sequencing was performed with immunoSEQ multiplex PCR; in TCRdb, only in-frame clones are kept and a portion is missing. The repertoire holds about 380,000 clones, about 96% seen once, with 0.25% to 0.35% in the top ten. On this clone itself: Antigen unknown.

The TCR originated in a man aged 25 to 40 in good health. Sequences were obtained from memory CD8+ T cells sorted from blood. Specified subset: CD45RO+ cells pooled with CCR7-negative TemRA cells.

CDR3: CASSLTPFGRATGELFF. CDR3 DNA sequence: TGTGCCAGCAGCTTGACGCCCTTCGGCAGGGCCACCGGGGAGCTGTTTTTT. This chain uses TRBV5-6 with TRBJ2-2; weak D call: TRBD1 (5 bases). The CDR3 length is 17 residues. The ends were cut back, 1 base at V and 4 bases at J, with 17 bases in the middle. Germline V lookup: CDR1 SGHDT, CDR2 YYEEEE.